Following are 11 T cell receptor beta chains from one sample sequenced in a study of T cells in localized non-small cell lung cancer. The table came from immunoSEQ multiplex PCR; TCRdb's copy has only in-frame clones and leaves some out. The profile shows roughly 20,000 clones, over 80% of them singletons. Sample: peripheral blood, taken before any cancer treatment. Every receptor here comes from a woman aged 35 to 70 with stage I lung adenocarcinoma.

V gene TRBV6-1 combines with J gene TRBJ1-5, with no clear D. V was shortened by 2 bases and J by 6 bases, with 17 bases between the two germline ends. Germline assignment: CDR1 MNHNS and CDR2 SASEGT. This CDR3 comprises 16 residues. This CDR3 is CASSERVAGRFQPQHF. For the CDR3, the DNA is TGTGCCAGCAGTGAACGTGTGGCAGGCCGATTTCAGCCCCAGCATTTT.

This sequence joins TRBV27 and TRBJ2-1, with 8 bases aligning to TRBD2. Trimming took 5 bases from V and 7 from J; bases not matched to a gene: 13. The germline V gene has CDR1 MNHEY and CDR2 SMNVEV (reference sequence). The length of the CDR3 is 16 residues. The CDR3 bases are TGTGCCAGCAGTCTTACTAGCGGTAAAGCCGGGAATGAGCAGTTCTTC. It encodes CASSLTSGKAGNEQFF.

V is TRBV5-1 and J is TRBJ2-5; 14 bases map to TRBD2. This CDR3 spans 15 amino acids. V was clipped by 4 bases and J by 4 bases; unmatched bases: 3. Germline loops: CDR1 SGHRS, CDR2 YFSETQ. CDR3 region: CASSLGLAGGETQYF. The CDR3 nucleotides read TGCGCCAGCAGCCTCGGACTAGCGGGGGGAGAGACCCAGTACTTC.

The CDR3 reads CASSSGQGAAETQYF. The CDR3 region has the DNA TGTGCCAGCAGTTCGGGACAGGGGGCGGCTGAGACCCAGTACTTC. V and J are TRBV27 and TRBJ2-5, with 12 bases lining up with TRBD1. The CDR3 loop spans 15 amino acids. Germline values: CDR1 MNHEY, CDR2 SMNVEV (reference sequence). The junction had 5 bases not matched to a gene; V was cut back by 4 bases and J by 5 bases.

V is TRBV19 and J is TRBJ1-5; 9 nucleotides line up with TRBD1. The CDR3 has 16 residues. V shed 5 bases and J 1 base; nucleotides not matched to a gene: 6. Germline V lookup: CDR1 LNHDA, CDR2 SQIVND (reference sequence). The CDR3 coding sequence is TGTGCCAGTAGTTTCGGGACAGGGTGGAGCAATCAGCCCCAGCATTTT. Translation gives CASSFGTGWSNQPQHF.

CDR3 amino acids: CASSQENRGTGGYTF. In DNA form, the CDR3 reads TGCGCCAGCAGCCAAGAGAACAGGGGGACGGGTGGCTACACCTTC. The chain employs TRBV4-3 and TRBJ1-2; 8 nucleotides align to TRBD1. The CDR3 length is 15 residues. The V and J ends lost 0 bases and 7 bases, in that order; junction bases with no gene match: 7. Germline loops: CDR1 LGHNA, CDR2 YSLEER.

V and J are TRBV6-1 and TRBJ1-2, with D tentatively TRBD1 (6 bases). V gave up 4 bases and J gave up 2 bases, with 11 bases separating them. The CDR3 is made up of 14 amino acids. The germline V gene encodes CDR1 MNHNS and CDR2 SASEGT. CDR3 protein: CASSALQGNYGYTF. The CDR3 region has the DNA TGTGCCAGCAGTGCATTACAGGGCAACTATGGCTACACCTTC.

The gene calls are TRBV27 and TRBJ2-5; maybe TRBD2 (5 bases). The V and J ends lost 6 bases and 0 bases respectively, with 5 bases between them. Germline CDR1 MNHEY, CDR2 SMNVEV (reference sequence). The CDR3 has 12 residues. CDR3 DNA: TGTGCCAGCAGGAGGGACCAAGAGACCCAGTACTTC. Its translation: CASRRDQETQYF.

The chain uses TRBV2 and TRBJ1-5; unclear D gene. Trimming left V 1 base short and J 1 base short, with 5 bases between. This CDR3 is 14 amino acids long. Germline CDR1 is SNHLY and CDR2 is FYNNEI. The CDR3 loop reads CASSEGYSNQPQHF. The CDR3 region has the DNA TGTGCCAGCAGTGAAGGTTACAGCAATCAGCCCCAGCATTTT.

This clone was detected only once. This chain joins TRBV19 and TRBJ1-5; D is perhaps TRBD1 (6 bases). CDR3 length equals 14 residues. V lost 10 bases, J lost 0 bases, and 13 bases lay in between. Per germline, CDR1 LNHDA and CDR2 SQIVND (reference sequence). The CDR3 protein is CAIGTTNSNQPQHF. For the CDR3, the DNA is TGTGCCATTGGGACAACTAATAGCAATCAGCCCCAGCATTTT.

The CDR3 spells CASSLAGPQETQYF. The CDR3 DNA reads as TGCGCCAGCAGCTTGGCTGGGCCTCAAGAGACCCAGTACTTC. The chain joins TRBV5-1 to TRBJ2-5; D is uncertain. The length of the CDR3 is 14 residues. Germline assignment: CDR1 SGHRS and CDR2 YFSETQ. Trimming stripped 0 bases from V and 2 bases from J, with 8 bases between.